This T cell receptor (beta chain) was profiled in a study of Ad26.COV2.S vaccination and SARS-CoV-2 variants. Remarks on this clone: The antigen is unknown.

Study-level results: Breadth measured for non-spike TCRs was similar across vaccine and placebo recipients. It was vaccine recipients, not placebo recipients, who had the higher spike-specific TCR breadth. The TCR breadth and depth analyses may have produced an underestimate of total T cell responses. Spike-specific CD8+ and CD4+ T cell responses reportedly showed substantial breadth after vaccination.

Profiled with immunoSEQ multiplex PCR; TCRdb holds only in-frame clones, not every one. The sample lists approximately 400,000 clones, roughly 94% occurring once. V lost 3 bases and J 2 bases, leaving 7 bases between the germline ends. The CDR3 is made up of 13 amino acids. Germline lookup yields CDR1 SGDLS and CDR2 YYNGEE. The sequenced sample was peripheral blood, obtained after recovery from COVID-19. V and J are TRBV9 and TRBJ2-3, with D uncertain. This sequence was found in a human donor who had recovered from COVID-19. The chain's CDR3 is CASSAVNTDTQYF. The CDR3 bases are TGTGCCAGCAGCGCTGTGAACACAGATACGCAGTATTTT.